This T cell receptor (beta chain) was observed in a study of CD8+CD57+ T cells in acquired aplastic anemia. On the study more broadly: 3.2 ug was the average amount of DNA from sorted CD4+ and CD8+ cells. Healthy donors yielded some 11 million CD4+ cell reads on average. Notes on the study in general: Patients and controls shared 25 to 30 CD8+ CDR3 sequences, highly expressed in patients. Patients were compared with controls for CD8+ Simpson's diversity, and no significant difference emerged.

As for this clonotype: The antigen remains undetermined. The conserved phenylalanine or tryptophan is not found at the CDR3 terminus, so this likely reflects a read error. Because the CDR3's place on the DNA is in doubt, the DNA is left out and the CDR3 is given as listed by TCRdb.

CDR3 and TCR beta VDJ profiling relied on genomic DNA as the template. MiXCR was run by TCRdb on the reads, yielding one entry per CDR3 protein. This sample has some 410,000 distinct CDR3 sequences, with 55% to 75% found just once. The CDR3 is 16 amino acids long, termini counted. Germline CDR1 SNHLY, CDR2 FYNNEI. The chain is built from TRBV2 and TRBJ2-5; TRBD1 reflects the table's D call only, with no check against the DNA. The sequenced material came from sorted CD4+, CD8+, or CD8+CD57+ T cells (not recorded which) from PBMCs. The TCR originated in a human donor in good health, serving as a control. The CDR3 protein is CASSELQGARVRDQPH.